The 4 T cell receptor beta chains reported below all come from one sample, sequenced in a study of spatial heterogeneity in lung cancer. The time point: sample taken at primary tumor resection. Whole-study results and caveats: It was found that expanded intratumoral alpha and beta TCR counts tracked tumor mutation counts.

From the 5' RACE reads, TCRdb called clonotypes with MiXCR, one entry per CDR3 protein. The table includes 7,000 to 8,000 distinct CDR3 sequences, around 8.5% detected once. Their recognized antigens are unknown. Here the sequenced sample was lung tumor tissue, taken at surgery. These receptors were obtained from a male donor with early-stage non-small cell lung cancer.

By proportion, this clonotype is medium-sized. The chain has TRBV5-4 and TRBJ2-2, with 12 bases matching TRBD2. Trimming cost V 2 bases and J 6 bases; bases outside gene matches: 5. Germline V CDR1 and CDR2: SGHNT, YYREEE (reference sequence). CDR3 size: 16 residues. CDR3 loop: CASSFLAGGPSGELFF. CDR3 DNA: TGTGCCAGCAGCTTCCTAGCGGGAGGGCCCTCCGGGGAGCTGTTTTTT.

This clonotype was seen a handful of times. The CDR3, as DNA: TGTGCCATCATACCGGGACAGACGAACACCGGGGAGCTGTTTTTT. As protein: CAIIPGQTNTGELFF. This rearrangement joins TRBV24-1 to TRBJ2-2; 7 nucleotides align to TRBD1. The germline V gene encodes CDR1 KGHDR and CDR2 SFDVKD. This CDR3 contains 15 residues. The V segment lost 11 bases and the J segment 0 bases; nucleotides outside the gene matches: 8.

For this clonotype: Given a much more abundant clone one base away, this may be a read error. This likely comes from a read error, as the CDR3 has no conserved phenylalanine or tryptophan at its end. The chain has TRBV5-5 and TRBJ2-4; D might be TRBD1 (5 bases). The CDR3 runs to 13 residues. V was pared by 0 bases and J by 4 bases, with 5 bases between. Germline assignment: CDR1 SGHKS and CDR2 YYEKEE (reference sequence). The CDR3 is CASSLGQKNIQYS. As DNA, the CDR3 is TGTGCCAGCAGCTTGGGACAGAAAAACATTCAGTACTCC.

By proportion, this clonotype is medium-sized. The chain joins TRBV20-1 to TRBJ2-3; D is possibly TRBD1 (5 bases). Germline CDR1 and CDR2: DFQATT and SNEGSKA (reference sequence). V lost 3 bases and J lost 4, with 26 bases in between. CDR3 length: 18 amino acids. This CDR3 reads CSASDSLWGGRASDTQYF. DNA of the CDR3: TGCAGTGCTAGTGATAGTTTATGGGGCGGCAGGGCCTCAGATACGCAGTATTTT.